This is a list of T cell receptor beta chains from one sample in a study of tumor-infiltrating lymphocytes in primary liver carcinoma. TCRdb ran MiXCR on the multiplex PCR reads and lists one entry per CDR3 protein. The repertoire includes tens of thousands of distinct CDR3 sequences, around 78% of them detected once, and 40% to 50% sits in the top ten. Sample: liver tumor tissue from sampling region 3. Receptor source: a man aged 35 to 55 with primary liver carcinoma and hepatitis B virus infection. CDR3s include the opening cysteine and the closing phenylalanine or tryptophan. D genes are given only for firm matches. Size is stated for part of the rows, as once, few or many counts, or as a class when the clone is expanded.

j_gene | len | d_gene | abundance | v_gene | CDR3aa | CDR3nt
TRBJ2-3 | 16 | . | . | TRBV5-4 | CTSSPPTGTFTDTQYF | TGTACCAGCAGCCCTCCTACCGGGACTTTCACAGATACGCAATATTTT
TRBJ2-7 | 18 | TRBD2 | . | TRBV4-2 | CASSGNPGLAGGPHEQYF | TGTGCCTCCAGTGGAAATCCGGGACTAGCGGGAGGGCCACACGAGCAGTACTTC
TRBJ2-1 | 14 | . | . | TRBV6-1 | CASSERGGHNEQFF | TGTGCCAGCAGTGAAAGGGGGGGTCATAATGAGCAGTTCTTC
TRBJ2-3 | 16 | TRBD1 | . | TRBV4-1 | CACSQEGGQVDQPQYF | TGCGCCTGCAGCCAAGAAGGCGGACAGGTGGATCAGCCCCAGTATTTT
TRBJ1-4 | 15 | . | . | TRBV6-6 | CASSHWAARNEKPFF | TGTGCCAGCAGTCATTGGGCAGCGCGGAATGAAAAACCGTTTTTT
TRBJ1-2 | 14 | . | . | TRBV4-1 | CTSSQGDRNYDYIF | TGCACCAGCAGCCAAGGTGACAGGAACTATGACTACATCTTC
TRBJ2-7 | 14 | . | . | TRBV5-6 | CACSLAKSEYEQYF | TGTGCCTGCAGCTTGGCAAAGTCAGAATACGAGCAGTACTTC
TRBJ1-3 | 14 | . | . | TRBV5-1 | CATRREGSGNTIYF | TGCGCCACTAGAAGGGAAGGATCTGGAAACACCATATATTTT
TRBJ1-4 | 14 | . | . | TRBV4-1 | CTRGQGDSTEKLFF | TGCACCAGAGGCCAGGGTGACAGTACCGAAAAACTGTTTTTT
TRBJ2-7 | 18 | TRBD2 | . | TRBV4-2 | CVSSGKPGLVGAPHEQYF | TGTGTCAGCAGTGGAAAACCGGGACTAGTGGGAGCGCCACACGAGCAGTACTTC
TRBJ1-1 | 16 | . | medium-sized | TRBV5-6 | CASSQNHPYGREGAFF | TGTGCCAGCAGCCAGAATCACCCATACGGACGGGAGGGAGCTTTCTTT
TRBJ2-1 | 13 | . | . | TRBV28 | CACSLWGVHVQFF | TGTGCCTGCAGTTTATGGGGGGTACATGTGCAGTTTTTC
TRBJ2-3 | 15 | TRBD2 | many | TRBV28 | CASSLAGLAGDTQYF | TGTGCCAGCAGTTTGGCGGGACTAGCGGGGGATACGCAGTATTTT
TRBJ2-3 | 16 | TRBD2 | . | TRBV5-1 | CASSLGAGDWGDPQYF | TGCGCGAGCAGTTTGGGAGCGGGGGATTGGGGAGATCCGCAATATTTT
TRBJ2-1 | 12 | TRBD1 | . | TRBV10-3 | CSIRDSNNEQFF | TGTTCCATCCGGGACAGCAACAATGAGCAGTTCTTC
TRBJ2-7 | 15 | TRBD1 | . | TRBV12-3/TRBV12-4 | CPSSLGQGANYEQYF | TGTCCTAGCAGTTTAGGACAGGGGGCCAACTACGAGCAGTATTTC
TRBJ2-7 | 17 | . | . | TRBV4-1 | CANSPFPGTRSSYEQYF | TGCGCAAACAGCCCATTCCCAGGGACTCGGAGCTCCTACGAGCAGTATTTC
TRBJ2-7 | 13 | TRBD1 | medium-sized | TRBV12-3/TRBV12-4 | CASGPGQSYEQYF | TGTGCCAGCGGACCGGGACAGAGCTACGAGCAGTACTTC
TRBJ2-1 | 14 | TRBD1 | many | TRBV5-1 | CASSPGQGLGEQFF | TGCGCCAGCAGTCCCGGACAGGGTTTGGGTGAGCAGTTCTTC
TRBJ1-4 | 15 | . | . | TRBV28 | CASTLSGAANEKLFF | TGCGCCAGCACTTTATCCGGGGCAGCTAATGAAAAACTGTTTTTT